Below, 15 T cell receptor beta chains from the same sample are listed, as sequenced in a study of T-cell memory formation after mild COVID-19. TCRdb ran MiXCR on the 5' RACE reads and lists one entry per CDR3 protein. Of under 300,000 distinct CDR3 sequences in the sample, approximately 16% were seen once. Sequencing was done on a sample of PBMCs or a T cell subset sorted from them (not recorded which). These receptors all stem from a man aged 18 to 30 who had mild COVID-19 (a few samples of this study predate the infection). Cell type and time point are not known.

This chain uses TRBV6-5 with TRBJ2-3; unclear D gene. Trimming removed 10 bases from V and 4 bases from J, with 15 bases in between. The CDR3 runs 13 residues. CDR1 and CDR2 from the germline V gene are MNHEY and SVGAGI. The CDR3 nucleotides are TGTGCCACCCAAGCACTAACCGCAGATACGCAGTATTTT. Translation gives CATQALTADTQYF.

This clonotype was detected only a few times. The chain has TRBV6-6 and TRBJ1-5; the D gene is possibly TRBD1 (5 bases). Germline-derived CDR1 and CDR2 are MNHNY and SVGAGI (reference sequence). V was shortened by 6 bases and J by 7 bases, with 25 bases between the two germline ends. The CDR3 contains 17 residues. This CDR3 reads CASSLPPGREKTQPQHF. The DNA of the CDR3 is TGTGCCAGCAGCCTCCCCCCGGGACGGGAAAAGACGCAGCCCCAGCATTTT.

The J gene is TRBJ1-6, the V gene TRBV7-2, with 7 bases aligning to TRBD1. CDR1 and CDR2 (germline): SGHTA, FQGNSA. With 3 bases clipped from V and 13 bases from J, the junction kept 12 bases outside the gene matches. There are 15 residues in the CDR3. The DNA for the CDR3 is TGTGCCAGCAGCTTGAACACAGGGGCTGAAATCCCCCTCCACTTT. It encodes CASSLNTGAEIPLHF.

Here the CDR3 DNA reads TGTGCCAGTAGTATCGGGACAGGGGGCCCTAATTCACCCCTCCACTTT. Its translation is CASSIGTGGPNSPLHF. The chain combines TRBV19 with TRBJ1-6; 12 nucleotides match TRBD1. Germline loops: CDR1 LNHDA, CDR2 SQIVND (reference sequence). This CDR3 has 16 amino acids. V dropped 3 bases and J dropped 6; count of bases not matched to a gene: 3.

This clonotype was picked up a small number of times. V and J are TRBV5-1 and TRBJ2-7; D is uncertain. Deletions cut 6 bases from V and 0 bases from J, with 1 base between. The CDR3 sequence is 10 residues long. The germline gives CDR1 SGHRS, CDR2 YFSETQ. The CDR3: CASTSYEQYF. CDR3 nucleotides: TGCGCCAGCACCTCCTACGAGCAGTACTTC.

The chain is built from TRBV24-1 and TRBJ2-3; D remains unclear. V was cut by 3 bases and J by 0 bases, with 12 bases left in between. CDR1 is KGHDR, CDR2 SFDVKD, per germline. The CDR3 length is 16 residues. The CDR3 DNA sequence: TGTGCCACCAGTGATGCTAGACCCGCTAGCACAGATACGCAGTATTTT. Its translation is CATSDARPASTDTQYF.

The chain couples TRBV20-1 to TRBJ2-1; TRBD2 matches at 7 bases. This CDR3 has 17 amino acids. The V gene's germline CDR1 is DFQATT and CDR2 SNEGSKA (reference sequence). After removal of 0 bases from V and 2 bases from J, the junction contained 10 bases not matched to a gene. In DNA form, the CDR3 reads TGCAGTGCTAGAGATCGAGAAATGGGGACTACCTACAATGAGCAGTTCTTC. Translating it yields CSARDREMGTTYNEQFF.

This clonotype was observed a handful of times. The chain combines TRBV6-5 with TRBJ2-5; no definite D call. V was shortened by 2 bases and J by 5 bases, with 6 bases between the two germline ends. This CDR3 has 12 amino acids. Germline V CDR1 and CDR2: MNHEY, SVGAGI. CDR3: CASSYDGETQYF. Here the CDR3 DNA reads TGTGCCAGCAGTTACGATGGGGAGACCCAGTACTTC.

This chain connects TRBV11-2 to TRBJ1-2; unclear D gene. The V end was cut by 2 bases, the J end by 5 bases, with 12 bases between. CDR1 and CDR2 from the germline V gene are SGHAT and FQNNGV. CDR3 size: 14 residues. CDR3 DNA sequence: TGTGCCAGCAGCTTATCAGACGGTGCTTATGGCTACACCTTC. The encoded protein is CASSLSDGAYGYTF.

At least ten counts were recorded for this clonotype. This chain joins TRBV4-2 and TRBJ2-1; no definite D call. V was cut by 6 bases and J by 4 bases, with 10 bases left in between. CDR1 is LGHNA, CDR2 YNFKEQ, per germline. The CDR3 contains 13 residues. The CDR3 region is CASRLDTYNEQFF. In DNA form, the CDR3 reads TGTGCCAGCAGACTCGATACATACAATGAGCAGTTCTTC.

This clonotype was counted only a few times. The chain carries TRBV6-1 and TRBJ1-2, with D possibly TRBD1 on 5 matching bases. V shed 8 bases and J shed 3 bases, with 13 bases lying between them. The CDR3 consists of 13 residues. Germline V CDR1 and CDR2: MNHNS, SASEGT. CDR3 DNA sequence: TGTGCCAGCGAATGGGGGAAGGACTATGGCTACACCTTC. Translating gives CASEWGKDYGYTF.

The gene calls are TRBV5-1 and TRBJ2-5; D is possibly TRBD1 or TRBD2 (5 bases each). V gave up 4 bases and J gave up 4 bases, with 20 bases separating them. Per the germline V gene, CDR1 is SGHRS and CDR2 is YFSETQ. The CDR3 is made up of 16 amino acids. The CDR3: CASSTGTFKGGETQYF. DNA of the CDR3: TGCGCCAGCAGCACCGGGACCTTCAAAGGAGGAGAGACCCAGTACTTC. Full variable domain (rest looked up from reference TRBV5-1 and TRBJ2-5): KAGVTQTPRYLIKTRGQQVTLSCSPISGHRSVSWYQQTPGQGLQFLFEYFSETQRNKGNFPGRFSGRQFSNSRSEMNVSTLELGDSALYLCASSTGTFKGGETQYFGPGTRLLVL.

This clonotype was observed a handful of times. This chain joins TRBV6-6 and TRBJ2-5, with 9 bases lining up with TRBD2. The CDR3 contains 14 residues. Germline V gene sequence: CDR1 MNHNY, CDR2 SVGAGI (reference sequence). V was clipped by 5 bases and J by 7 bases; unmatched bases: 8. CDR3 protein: CASSTGLAGGTQYF. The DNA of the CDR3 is TGTGCCAGCAGTACGGGACTAGCAGGCGGGACCCAGTACTTC.

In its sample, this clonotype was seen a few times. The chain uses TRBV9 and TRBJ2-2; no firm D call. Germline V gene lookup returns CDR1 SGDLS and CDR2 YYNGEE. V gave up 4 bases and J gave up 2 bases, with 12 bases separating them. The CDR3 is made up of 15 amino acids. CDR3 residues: CASSTWADNTGELFF. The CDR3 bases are TGTGCCAGCAGCACCTGGGCAGATAACACCGGGGAGCTGTTTTTT. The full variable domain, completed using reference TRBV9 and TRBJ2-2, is DSGVTQTPKHLITATGQRVTLRCSPRSGDLSVYWYQQSLDQGLQFLIQYYNGEERAKGNILERFSAQQFPDLHSELNLSSLELGDSALYFCASSTWADNTGELFFGEGSRLTVL.

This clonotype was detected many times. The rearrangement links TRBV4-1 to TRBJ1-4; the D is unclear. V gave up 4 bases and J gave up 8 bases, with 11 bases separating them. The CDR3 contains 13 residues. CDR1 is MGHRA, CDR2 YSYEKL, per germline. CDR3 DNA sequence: TGCGCCAGCAGCCTGGTGGGAGGAGAAAAACTGTTTTTT. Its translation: CASSLVGGEKLFF.